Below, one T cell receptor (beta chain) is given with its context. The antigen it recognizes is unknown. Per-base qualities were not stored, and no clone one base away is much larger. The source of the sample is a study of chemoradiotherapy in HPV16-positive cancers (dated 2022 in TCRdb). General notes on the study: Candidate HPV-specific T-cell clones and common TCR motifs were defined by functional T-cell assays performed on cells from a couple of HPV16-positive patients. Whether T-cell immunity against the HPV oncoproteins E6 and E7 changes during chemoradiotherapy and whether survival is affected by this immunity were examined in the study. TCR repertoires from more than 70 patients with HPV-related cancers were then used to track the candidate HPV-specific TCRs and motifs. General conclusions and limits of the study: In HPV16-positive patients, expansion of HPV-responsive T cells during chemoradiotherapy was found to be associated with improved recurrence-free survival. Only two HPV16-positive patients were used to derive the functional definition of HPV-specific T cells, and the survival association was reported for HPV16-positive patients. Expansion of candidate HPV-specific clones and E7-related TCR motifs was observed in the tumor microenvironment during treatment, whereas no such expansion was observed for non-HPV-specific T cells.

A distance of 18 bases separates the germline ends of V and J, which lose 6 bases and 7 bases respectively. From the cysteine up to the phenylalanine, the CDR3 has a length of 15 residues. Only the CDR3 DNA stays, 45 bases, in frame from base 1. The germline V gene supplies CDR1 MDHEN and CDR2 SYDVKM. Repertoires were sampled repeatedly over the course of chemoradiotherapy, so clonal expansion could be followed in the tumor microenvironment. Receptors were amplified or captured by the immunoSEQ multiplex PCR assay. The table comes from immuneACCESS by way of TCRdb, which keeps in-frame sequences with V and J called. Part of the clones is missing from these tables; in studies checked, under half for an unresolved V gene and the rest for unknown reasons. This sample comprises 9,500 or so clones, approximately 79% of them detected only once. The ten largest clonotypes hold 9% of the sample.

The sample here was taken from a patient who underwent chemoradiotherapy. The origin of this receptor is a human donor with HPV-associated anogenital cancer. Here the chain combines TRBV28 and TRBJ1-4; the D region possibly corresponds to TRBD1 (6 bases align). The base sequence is TGTGCCAGCAGCCCTAGGGGGGCGCTGAGTGAAAAACTGTTTTTT. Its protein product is CASSPRGALSEKLFF.